This is a list of T cell receptor beta chains from one sample in a study of blood T cell repertoires in COVID-19. Using immunoSEQ multiplex PCR, the repertoire was profiled, and TCRdb retains in-frame clones only, with some absent. The sample contains 340,000 or so clones, about 86% of which appear only once. The sequencing input was PBMCs or T cells enriched from blood (not recorded which). The receptors were gathered from a woman in her 40s with acute COVID-19. CDR3s include the opening cysteine and the closing phenylalanine or tryptophan. Fields, in order: J gene, D gene, V gene, clone size, CDR3 DNA, CDR3 protein. A D gene is named only where the DNA matches it firmly. Not all rows give a size; the values are once, few, many and, for expanded clones, a class.

J gene: TRBJ2-7
D gene: TRBD1
V gene: TRBV11-2
clone size: once
CDR3 DNA: TGTGCCAGCAGCTTAGGGGCGGGACAGGGAAGAGGAGGGTACGAGCAGTACTTC
CDR3 protein: CASSLGAGQGRGGYEQYF

J gene: TRBJ2-7
D gene: TRBD2
V gene: TRBV28
clone size: -
CDR3 DNA: TGTGCCAGCAGTTTAAAAGAGGGAGGGCTCTACGAGCAGTACTTC
CDR3 protein: CASSLKEGGLYEQYF

J gene: TRBJ2-3
D gene: -
V gene: TRBV18
clone size: -
CDR3 DNA: TGTGCCAGCTCACCTTCTAGCACAGATACGCAGTATTTT
CDR3 protein: CASSPSSTDTQYF

J gene: TRBJ2-1
D gene: TRBD2
V gene: TRBV7-3
clone size: -
CDR3 DNA: TGTGCCAGCAGCCCAACGTTAGCGGGGAGGACTGAGCAGTTCTTC
CDR3 protein: CASSPTLAGRTEQFF

J gene: TRBJ1-2
D gene: -
V gene: TRBV24-1
clone size: few
CDR3 DNA: TGTGCCACCAGTCAGGGGCTGGGGGATGGCTACACCTTC
CDR3 protein: CATSQGLGDGYTF

J gene: TRBJ1-4
D gene: TRBD1
V gene: TRBV6-5
clone size: -
CDR3 DNA: TGTGCCAGCAAATCCCAGGGGGTTGAAAAACTGTTTTTT
CDR3 protein: CASKSQGVEKLFF

J gene: TRBJ2-7
D gene: -
V gene: TRBV7-2
clone size: -
CDR3 DNA: TGTGCCAGCAGCTTACAGGGTGGCCAGACCTACGAGCAGTACTTC
CDR3 protein: CASSLQGGQTYEQYF

J gene: TRBJ2-2
D gene: TRBD2
V gene: TRBV7-3
clone size: -
CDR3 DNA: TGTGCCAGCAGCCCCGGGGGGAAGATTCCCACCGGGGAGCTGTTTTTT
CDR3 protein: CASSPGGKIPTGELFF

J gene: TRBJ2-7
D gene: -
V gene: TRBV7-9
clone size: -
CDR3 DNA: TGTGCCAGCAGCCACAGAAACAGTATATTTCTCTCCTACGAGCAGTACTTC
CDR3 protein: CASSHRNSIFLSYEQYF

J gene: TRBJ2-5
D gene: TRBD1
V gene: TRBV12-3/TRBV12-4
clone size: -
CDR3 DNA: TGTGCCAGCAGATCTACAGGGGTAGAGACCCAGTACTTC
CDR3 protein: CASRSTGVETQYF

J gene: TRBJ1-1
D gene: -
V gene: TRBV7-8
clone size: -
CDR3 DNA: TGTGCCAGCAGCTTAGTAGATTTGAACACTGAAGCTTTCTTT
CDR3 protein: CASSLVDLNTEAFF

J gene: TRBJ2-1
D gene: -
V gene: TRBV5-1
clone size: -
CDR3 DNA: TGCGCCAGCAGCTTGGATCAGGGGACCTACAATGAGCAGTTCTTC
CDR3 protein: CASSLDQGTYNEQFF

J gene: TRBJ2-3
D gene: -
V gene: TRBV6-2/TRBV6-3
clone size: -
CDR3 DNA: TGTGCCAGCAGCGCAAGACAGGGCATAGGGACTGGTACGCAGTATTTT
CDR3 protein: CASSARQGIGTGTQYF

J gene: TRBJ2-1
D gene: -
V gene: TRBV4-3
clone size: -
CDR3 DNA: TGCGCCAGCAGCCAAGAAGCGAGCGCCCCTAATAATGAGCAGTTCTTC
CDR3 protein: CASSQEASAPNNEQFF

J gene: TRBJ1-1
D gene: -
V gene: TRBV28
clone size: -
CDR3 DNA: TGTGCCAGCTCGGTGGTTGACACTGAAGCTTTCTTT
CDR3 protein: CASSVVDTEAFF

J gene: TRBJ2-7
D gene: TRBD1
V gene: TRBV7-8
clone size: -
CDR3 DNA: TGTGCCAGCAGCTTAAGCCAAGGGGGCCCGTACGAGCAGTACTTC
CDR3 protein: CASSLSQGGPYEQYF

J gene: TRBJ2-1
D gene: TRBD1
V gene: TRBV5-1
clone size: -
CDR3 DNA: TGCGCCAGCAGCATCTCGGACAGGGGAGGGAATGAGCAGTTCTTC
CDR3 protein: CASSISDRGGNEQFF

J gene: TRBJ1-2
D gene: TRBD1
V gene: TRBV19
clone size: -
CDR3 DNA: TGTGCCAGTCGGAGGACAGGGGTCCGTCATGGCTACACCTTC
CDR3 protein: CASRRTGVRHGYTF

J gene: TRBJ1-1
D gene: -
V gene: TRBV6-5
clone size: -
CDR3 DNA: TGTGCCAGCAAACACAGGGCTGAAGCTTTCTTT
CDR3 protein: CASKHRAEAFF

J gene: TRBJ1-2
D gene: -
V gene: TRBV7-2
clone size: -
CDR3 DNA: TGTGCCAGCAGCCCCCCCGCGAGGGGCTACACCTTC
CDR3 protein: CASSPPARGYTF